This T cell receptor beta chain was obtained from a study of T-cell reconstitution after alpha-beta-depleted transplantation in children. This clonotype was observed many times. As yet, its antigen is unknown. Researchers prepared the TCRbeta library using unique molecular identifiers, the study reports. TCRdb reprocessed the PCR reads with MiXCR, giving one entry per CDR3 protein. Here the sample spans more than 200,000 distinct CDR3 sequences, about 24% being singletons. Study outcomes and limitations: It was surviving recipient T cells and thymic progenitors that gave some patients high TCRbeta diversity at day 60. From newly produced T cells came most of the T-cell counts and diversity one year after transplant. In patients about two months after transplant, alpha-beta T cells reportedly arose from several hundred expanded graft clones.

The CDR3 spans 12 residues. V lost 3 bases, J lost 5 bases, and 4 bases lay in between. The source was PBMCs, mostly from graft donor cells, collected 360 days after TCRalphabeta/CD19-depleted stem cell transplant. The V gene is TRBV12-3 or TRBV12-4, the J gene TRBJ2-2; D unresolved. This sequence originates from a female patient aged 2 to 10 who had a stem cell transplant for congenital amegakaryocytic thrombocytopenia, so the T cells may come from the graft donor. CDR3 residues: CASSLTTGELFF. Here the CDR3 DNA reads TGTGCCAGCAGTTTGACGACCGGGGAGCTGTTTTTT.